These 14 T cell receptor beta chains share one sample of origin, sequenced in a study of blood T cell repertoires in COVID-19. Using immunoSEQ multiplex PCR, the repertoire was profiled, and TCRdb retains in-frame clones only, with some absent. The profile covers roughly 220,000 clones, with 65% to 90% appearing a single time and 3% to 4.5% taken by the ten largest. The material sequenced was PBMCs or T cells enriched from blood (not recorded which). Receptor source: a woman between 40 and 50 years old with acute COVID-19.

The DNA for the CDR3 is TGTGCCAGCAATCCGGGACTAGCATATGAGCAGTTCTTC. It specifies CASNPGLAYEQFF. The V and J genes are TRBV11-2 and TRBJ2-1, with 9 bases identical to TRBD2. The CDR3 runs 13 residues. V gave up 7 bases and J gave up 8 bases; unmatched junction bases: 6. CDR1 and CDR2 from the germline V gene are SGHAT and FQNNGV.

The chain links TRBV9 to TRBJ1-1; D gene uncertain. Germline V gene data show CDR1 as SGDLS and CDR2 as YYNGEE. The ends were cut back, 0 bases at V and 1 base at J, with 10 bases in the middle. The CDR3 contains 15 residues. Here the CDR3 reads CASSVGARPNTEAFF. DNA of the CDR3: TGTGCCAGCAGCGTAGGAGCCCGTCCGAACACTGAAGCTTTCTTT.

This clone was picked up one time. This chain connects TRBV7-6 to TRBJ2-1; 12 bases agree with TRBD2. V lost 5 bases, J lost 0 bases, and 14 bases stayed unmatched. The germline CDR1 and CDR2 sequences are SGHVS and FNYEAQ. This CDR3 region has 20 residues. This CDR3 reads CASSPRLAGAREGSYNEQFF. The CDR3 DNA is TGTGCCAGCAGCCCCCGACTAGCGGGAGCTAGGGAGGGCTCCTACAATGAGCAGTTCTTC.

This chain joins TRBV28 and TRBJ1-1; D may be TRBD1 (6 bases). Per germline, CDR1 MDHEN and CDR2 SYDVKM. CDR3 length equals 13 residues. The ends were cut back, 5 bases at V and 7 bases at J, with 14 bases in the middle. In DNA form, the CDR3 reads TGTGCCAGCAGTCAGACAGGATCTCTTGAAGCTTTCTTT. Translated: CASSQTGSLEAFF.

The CDR3 bases are TGTGCCAGCAGTCCGGGAGGGCCCTCTTACGAGCAGTACTTC. Amino acid sequence: CASSPGGPSYEQYF. This sequence joins TRBV28 and TRBJ2-7, with 8 positions matching TRBD2. Germline CDR1 is MDHEN and CDR2 is SYDVKM. The V segment lost 5 bases and the J segment 4 bases; nucleotides outside the gene matches: 7. The CDR3 totals 14 residues.

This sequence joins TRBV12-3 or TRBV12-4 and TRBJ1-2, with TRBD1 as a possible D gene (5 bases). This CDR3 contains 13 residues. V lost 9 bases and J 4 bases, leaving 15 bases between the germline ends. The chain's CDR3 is CASGTPFSYGYTF. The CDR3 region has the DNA TGTGCCAGTGGGACTCCCTTTTCCTATGGCTACACCTTC.

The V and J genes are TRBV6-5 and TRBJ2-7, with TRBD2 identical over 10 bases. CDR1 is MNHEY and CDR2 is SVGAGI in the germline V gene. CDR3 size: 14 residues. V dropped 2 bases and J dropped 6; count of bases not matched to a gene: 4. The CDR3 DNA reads TGTGCCAGCAGTTACGGGGTAGCGGGAGGCGAGCAGTACTTC. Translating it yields CASSYGVAGGEQYF.

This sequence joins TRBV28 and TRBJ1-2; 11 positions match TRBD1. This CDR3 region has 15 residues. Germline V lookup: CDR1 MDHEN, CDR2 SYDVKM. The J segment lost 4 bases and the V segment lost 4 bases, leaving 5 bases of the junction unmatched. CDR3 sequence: CASSSPGTGGYGYTF. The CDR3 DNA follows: TGTGCCAGCAGTTCCCCCGGGACAGGGGGCTATGGCTACACCTTC.

The CDR3, as DNA: TGTGCCAGCAGCCGTACCACAGGGGGCGCTGGAAACACCATATATTTT. The encoded protein is CASSRTTGGAGNTIYF. The chain uses TRBV7-2 and TRBJ1-3; 9 bases are shared with TRBD1. Germline loops: CDR1 SGHTA, CDR2 FQGNSA. This CDR3 contains 16 residues. Germline trimming cut 5 bases from V and 2 bases from J; bases unmatched to any gene: 7.

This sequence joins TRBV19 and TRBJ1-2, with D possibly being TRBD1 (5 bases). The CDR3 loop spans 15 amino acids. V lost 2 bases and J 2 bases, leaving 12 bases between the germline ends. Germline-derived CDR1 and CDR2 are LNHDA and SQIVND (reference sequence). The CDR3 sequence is CASSISTGGNYGYTF. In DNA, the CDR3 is TGTGCCAGTAGTATAAGTACAGGCGGAAACTATGGCTACACCTTC.

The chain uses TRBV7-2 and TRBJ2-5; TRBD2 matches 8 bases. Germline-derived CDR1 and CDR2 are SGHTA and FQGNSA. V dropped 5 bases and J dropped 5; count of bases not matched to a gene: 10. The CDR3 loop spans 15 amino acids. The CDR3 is CASSPERGGRETQYF. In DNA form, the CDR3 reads TGTGCCAGCAGCCCCGAGAGGGGCGGGAGGGAGACCCAGTACTTC. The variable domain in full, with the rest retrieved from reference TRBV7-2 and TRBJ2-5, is GAGVSQSPSNKVTEKGKDVELRCDPISGHTALYWYRQSLGQGLEFLIYFQGNSAPDKSGLPSDRFSAERTGGSVSTLTIQRTQQEDSAVYLCASSPERGGRETQYFGPGTRLLVL.

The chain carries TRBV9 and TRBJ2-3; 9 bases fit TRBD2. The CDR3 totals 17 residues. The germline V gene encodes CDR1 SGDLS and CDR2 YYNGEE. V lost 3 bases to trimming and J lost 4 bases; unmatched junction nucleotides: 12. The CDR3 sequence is CASSGRISGSLSDTQYF. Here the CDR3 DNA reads TGTGCCAGCAGCGGCCGGATTAGCGGGAGTTTGTCAGATACGCAGTATTTT.

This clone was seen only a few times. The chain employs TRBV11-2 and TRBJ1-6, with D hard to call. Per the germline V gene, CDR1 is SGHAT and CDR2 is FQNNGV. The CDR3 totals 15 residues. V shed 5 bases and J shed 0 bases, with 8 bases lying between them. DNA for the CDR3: TGTGCCAGCAGCCTGGTGAGCTCCTATAATTCACCCCTCCACTTT. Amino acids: CASSLVSSYNSPLHF. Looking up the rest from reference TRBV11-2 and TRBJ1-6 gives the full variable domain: EAGVAQSPRYKIIEKRQSVAFWCNPISGHATLYWYQQILGQGPKLLIQFQNNGVVDDSQLPKDRFSAERLKGVDSTLKIQPAKLEDSAVYLCASSLVSSYNSPLHFGNGTRLTVT.

CDR3: CASSRGQAEAFF. The CDR3 nucleotides read TGCGCCAGCAGCCGAGGACAGGCTGAAGCTTTCTTT. V gene TRBV4-3 combines with J gene TRBJ1-1, with 7 nucleotides matching TRBD1. In germline, CDR1 is LGHNA, CDR2 YSLEER. Losses at the gene ends were 4 bases for V and 6 bases for J; bases not matched to a gene: 2. The CDR3 totals 12 residues.